The 28 T cell receptor beta chains presented below share a single source sample, sequenced in a study of blood T cell repertoires in COVID-19. Here immunoSEQ multiplex PCR was the method, and the copy in TCRdb shows in-frame clones only, minus some. The sample contains 250,000 or so clones, about 91% of which appear only once. The sample comprised PBMCs or T cells enriched from blood (not recorded which). Receptors were obtained from a woman aged 25 to 39 with acute COVID-19.

The chain has TRBV6-5 and TRBJ1-6, with D possibly TRBD1 on 5 matching bases. Germline CDR1 reads MNHEY; CDR2 reads SVGAGI. The CDR3 totals 15 residues. V lost 0 bases and J lost 10, with 13 bases in between. Written as DNA, the CDR3 is TGTGCCAGCAGTTACTCGGGGGGGGTGAGGTCACCCCTCCACTTT. Encoded protein: CASSYSGGVRSPLHF.

J is TRBJ2-7 and V is TRBV27; 7 nucleotides line up with TRBD1. Trimming at V came to 2 bases and at J to 2 bases, leaving 6 bases not matched to a gene. The CDR3 totals 15 residues. CDR1 is MNHEY and CDR2 is SMNVEV in the germline V gene (reference sequence). CDR3 region: CASSLGQGVTYEQYF. The CDR3 DNA reads as TGTGCCAGCAGTTTAGGCCAGGGGGTGACCTACGAGCAGTACTTC.

V gene TRBV24-1 combines with J gene TRBJ1-4; 7 nucleotides align to TRBD1. Per germline, CDR1 KGHDR and CDR2 SFDVKD. V was pared by 3 bases and J by 3 bases, with 12 bases of the junction left unmatched. CDR3 length: 18 amino acids. DNA of the CDR3: TGTGCCACCAGTGATGACCCCTCTGGACAGGACTCTAATGAAAAACTGTTTTTT. Protein sequence: CATSDDPSGQDSNEKLFF.

The chain's CDR3 is CAWTPGGYEQYF. CDR3 in DNA: TGTGCCTGGACACCCGGAGGTTACGAGCAGTACTTC. The V call is TRBV30, the J call TRBJ2-7; a weak D match, TRBD2 (5 bases). CDR1 is GTSNPN and CDR2 is SVGIG in the germline V gene (reference sequence). Trimming removed 4 bases at V and 4 bases at J, with 11 bases between. The CDR3 runs 12 residues.

The CDR3 region has the DNA TGCGCCAGCAGCCAAGATGGAGCGAGCGGGGGCTACAATGAGCAGTTCTTC. It codes for CASSQDGASGGYNEQFF. The gene calls are TRBV4-3 and TRBJ2-1; TRBD2 matches at 8 bases. The CDR3 is made up of 17 amino acids. J was trimmed by 3 bases and V by 0 bases; bases with no gene match: 7. CDR1 and CDR2 (germline): LGHNA, YSLEER.

The sample holds many counts of this clone. The chain employs TRBV6-5 and TRBJ1-2; D unclear. This CDR3 comprises 16 residues. The germline gives CDR1 MNHEY, CDR2 SVGAGI. Trimming removed 0 bases at V and 3 bases at J, with 14 bases between. CDR3 region: CASSYSRLAAYYGYTF. CDR3 nucleotides: TGTGCCAGCAGTTACTCGAGGTTGGCCGCTTACTATGGCTACACCTTC.

The chain combines TRBV6-2 or TRBV6-3 with TRBJ1-6; 8 nucleotides agree with TRBD1. This CDR3 has 16 amino acids. V lost 5 bases and J lost 10; bases outside the gene matches: 13. Per the germline V gene, CDR1 is MNHEY and CDR2 is SVGEGT. This CDR3 reads CASSRGQGIPRSPLHF. The CDR3 bases are TGTGCCAGCAGTCGTGGACAGGGAATTCCGCGGTCACCCCTCCACTTT.

This chain uses TRBV15 with TRBJ1-1; D is ambiguous. Germline loops: CDR1 LNHNV, CDR2 YYDKDF (reference sequence). The CDR3 sequence is 14 residues long. Between the trimmed V and J ends, which lost 9 bases and 5 bases, there was a span of 19 bases. CDR3 DNA sequence: TGTGCCACAGGATCCCGACTAGGAGAGACTGAAGCTTTCTTT. As protein: CATGSRLGETEAFF.

This chain connects TRBV24-1 to TRBJ1-2; D not resolved. V lost 3 bases and J 2 bases, leaving 12 bases between the germline ends. The CDR3 is 15 residues long. The V gene's germline CDR1 is KGHDR and CDR2 SFDVKD. Written as DNA, the CDR3 is TGTGCCACCAGTGATCTTGTAGCTAAGAACTATGGCTACACCTTC. This translates into CATSDLVAKNYGYTF.

Here the CDR3 DNA reads TGTGCCAGTAGTATAGGAAGGGGGCTCACCGGGGAGCTGTTTTTT. Protein: CASSIGRGLTGELFF. The rearrangement links TRBV19 to TRBJ2-2; 7 bases fit TRBD1. This CDR3 comprises 15 residues. CDR1 and CDR2 (germline): LNHDA, SQIVND (reference sequence). V dropped 1 base and J dropped 4; count of bases not matched to a gene: 3.

Written as DNA, the CDR3 is TGTGCCAGCAGTCCCGGGGGGGGCGAGGCTCCTAACTATGGCTACACCTTC. This sequence encodes CASSPGGGEAPNYGYTF. The chain is built from TRBV6-6 and TRBJ1-2; TRBD1 is a possible D gene (6 bases). The CDR3 is 17 amino acids. In germline, CDR1 is MNHNY, CDR2 SVGAGI (reference sequence). Trimming cost V 5 bases and J 0 bases, with 19 bases left between them.

The gene calls are TRBV2 and TRBJ2-1; possibly TRBD1 for D (6 bases). The CDR3 is made up of 15 amino acids. V was clipped by 6 bases and J by 0 bases, with 12 bases between them. Germline lookup yields CDR1 SNHLY and CDR2 FYNNEI. As DNA, the CDR3 is TGTGCCAGCAGGGGGACACCGATCTCCTACAATGAGCAGTTCTTC. This translates into CASRGTPISYNEQFF.

The J gene is TRBJ1-1, the V gene TRBV7-9; TRBD1 agrees at 8 bases. The CDR3 loop spans 14 amino acids. The germline CDR1 and CDR2 sequences are SEHNR and FQNEAQ (reference sequence). V lost 8 bases, J lost 3 bases, and 8 bases stayed unmatched. The CDR3: CASRRGQGDTEAFF. CDR3 sequence (DNA): TGTGCCAGCCGTAGAGGACAGGGTGACACTGAAGCTTTCTTT.

This rearrangement joins TRBV12-3 or TRBV12-4 to TRBJ2-7; tentatively, D is TRBD1 (6 bases). Trimming stripped 5 bases from V and 7 bases from J, with 15 bases between. This CDR3 is built from 13 residues. The CDR3 here is CASSRTAVGEQYF. Written as DNA, the CDR3 is TGTGCCAGCAGTCGGACAGCGGTGGGAGAGCAGTACTTC.

The V gene is TRBV4-1, the J gene TRBJ1-5; no definite D call. The germline gives CDR1 MGHRA, CDR2 YSYEKL. This CDR3 region has 15 residues. Trimming cost V 2 bases and J 3 bases, with 11 bases left between them. The CDR3 protein is CASSQSGYLNQPQHF. The CDR3 DNA sequence: TGCGCCAGCAGCCAATCCGGGTACCTCAATCAGCCCCAGCATTTT.

The chain recombines TRBV5-4 with TRBJ2-1, with D possibly being TRBD2 (5 bases). The V end was cut by 2 bases, the J end by 6 bases, with 12 bases between. This CDR3 has 14 amino acids. Germline V gene data show CDR1 as SGHNT and CDR2 as YYREEE (reference sequence). In DNA, the CDR3 is TGTGCCAGCAGCTTCCCATTCCGGGGCAATGAGCAGTTCTTC. Encoded protein: CASSFPFRGNEQFF.

This sequence joins TRBV6-1 and TRBJ1-5; 7 nucleotides line up with TRBD1. CDR1 is MNHNS and CDR2 is SASEGT in the germline V gene. The V gene end was trimmed by 4 bases and the J gene end by 0 bases; junction bases not matched to a gene: 12. The CDR3 runs 18 residues. As DNA, the CDR3 is TGTGCCAGCAGTGGACCATTATCGACAGGGTATAGCAATCAGCCCCAGCATTTT. It is translated as CASSGPLSTGYSNQPQHF.

The rearrangement uses TRBV11-2 and TRBJ1-1; TRBD1 matches at 11 bases. Germline V gene data show CDR1 as SGHAT and CDR2 as FQNNGV. The CDR3 is made up of 15 amino acids. V was clipped by 2 bases and J by 7 bases; unmatched bases: 6. The CDR3 protein is CASSLQGQGGVEAFF. The CDR3 nucleotides read TGTGCCAGCAGCTTACAGGGACAGGGGGGCGTTGAAGCTTTCTTT.

CDR3 region: CASSEAALNYGYTF. The CDR3 nucleotides read TGTGCCAGCAGCGAAGCGGCCCTTAACTATGGCTACACCTTC. The chain links TRBV7-2 to TRBJ1-2; D is unresolved. CDR1 is SGHTA, CDR2 FQGNSA, per germline. The V gene lost 5 bases and the J gene lost 1 base, with 11 bases spanning the gap. This CDR3 is built from 14 residues.

This CDR3 reads CASSQDFIGGANEQFF. CDR3 sequence (DNA): TGTGCCAGCAGCCAAGATTTTATCGGGGGGGCCAATGAGCAGTTCTTC. J is TRBJ2-1 and V is TRBV4-2; 8 nucleotides match TRBD2. V was pared by 0 bases and J by 6 bases, with 7 bases of the junction left unmatched. The CDR3 length is 16 residues. Germline lookup yields CDR1 LGHNA and CDR2 YNFKEQ.

The count of this clone is one. The genes are TRBV19 and TRBJ2-5, with D unresolved. Germline CDR1 is LNHDA and CDR2 is SQIVND (reference sequence). This CDR3 region has 11 residues. V shed 3 bases and J shed 4 bases, with 3 bases lying between them. CDR3 sequence (DNA): TGTGCCAGTAGTATCTCAGAGACCCAGTACTTC. As protein: CASSISETQYF.

The rearrangement links TRBV3-1 (or the pseudogene TRBV3-2) to TRBJ1-5; TRBD1 matches at 10 bases. Losses at the gene ends were 4 bases for V and 4 bases for J; bases not matched to a gene: 1. Germline V gene sequence: CDR1 LGHDT, CDR2 YNNKEL (reference sequence). The CDR3 spans 14 residues. The CDR3 coding sequence is TGTGCCAGCAGCCGGGGACAGGGGAATCAGCCCCAGCATTTT. The encoded protein is CASSRGQGNQPQHF.

The rearrangement joins TRBV5-1 to TRBJ2-1, with 9 bases fitting TRBD1. The CDR3 has 15 amino acids. J lost 8 bases, V lost 2 bases, and 8 bases had no gene match. In germline, CDR1 is SGHRS, CDR2 YFSETQ. CDR3 bases: TGCGCCAGCAGCTTACAGGGGGCGGAGTTCGATGAGCAGTTCTTC. This gives the protein CASSLQGAEFDEQFF.

The chain is built from TRBV6-5 and TRBJ1-1, with TRBD1 matching 7 bases. Trimming cost V 6 bases and J 4 bases; bases outside gene matches: 5. The CDR3 is 13 amino acids. Germline V gives CDR1 MNHEY, CDR2 SVGAGI. CDR3 nucleotide sequence: TGTGCCAGCAGCCCCCAGGGGGGCACTGAAGCTTTCTTT. Translating gives CASSPQGGTEAFF.

This chain links TRBV5-8 with TRBJ2-1; D might be TRBD1 (7 bases). Deletions cut 4 bases from V and 4 bases from J, with 21 bases between. In germline, CDR1 is SGHTS, CDR2 YDEGEE. The CDR3 covers 17 residues. The CDR3: CASSAGLGTDRYNEQFF. The DNA of the CDR3 is TGTGCCAGCAGCGCGGGGCTCGGGACAGATAGATACAATGAGCAGTTCTTC.

V is TRBV10-3 and J is TRBJ2-3; 11 bases agree with TRBD2. The CDR3 is 15 amino acids. The J segment lost 2 bases and the V segment lost 6 bases, leaving 4 bases of the junction unmatched. Germline V CDR1 and CDR2: ENHRY, SYGVKD. The CDR3 DNA reads as TGTGCCATCAGGGGGACTAGCGGTCCCACAGATACGCAGTATTTT. Its protein product is CAIRGTSGPTDTQYF.

The chain carries TRBV3-1 (or the pseudogene TRBV3-2) and TRBJ1-4; D is unclear. Germline values: CDR1 LGHDT, CDR2 YNNKEL (reference sequence). The CDR3 is 14 amino acids. V dropped 1 base and J dropped 4 bases, with 7 bases sitting between them. The DNA of the CDR3 is TGTGCCAGCAGCCAAGTGGGAGTTAATGAAAAACTGTTTTTT. It codes for CASSQVGVNEKLFF.

The rearrangement links TRBV18 to TRBJ2-3; tentative D call: TRBD2 (6 bases). Deletions cut 3 bases from V and 1 base from J, with 11 bases between. CDR1 is KGHSH, CDR2 LQKENI, per germline. This CDR3 is 15 amino acids long. The DNA for the CDR3 is TGTGCCAGCTCACCGGGGGGTATTGGCACAGATACGCAGTATTTT. Encoded protein: CASSPGGIGTDTQYF.